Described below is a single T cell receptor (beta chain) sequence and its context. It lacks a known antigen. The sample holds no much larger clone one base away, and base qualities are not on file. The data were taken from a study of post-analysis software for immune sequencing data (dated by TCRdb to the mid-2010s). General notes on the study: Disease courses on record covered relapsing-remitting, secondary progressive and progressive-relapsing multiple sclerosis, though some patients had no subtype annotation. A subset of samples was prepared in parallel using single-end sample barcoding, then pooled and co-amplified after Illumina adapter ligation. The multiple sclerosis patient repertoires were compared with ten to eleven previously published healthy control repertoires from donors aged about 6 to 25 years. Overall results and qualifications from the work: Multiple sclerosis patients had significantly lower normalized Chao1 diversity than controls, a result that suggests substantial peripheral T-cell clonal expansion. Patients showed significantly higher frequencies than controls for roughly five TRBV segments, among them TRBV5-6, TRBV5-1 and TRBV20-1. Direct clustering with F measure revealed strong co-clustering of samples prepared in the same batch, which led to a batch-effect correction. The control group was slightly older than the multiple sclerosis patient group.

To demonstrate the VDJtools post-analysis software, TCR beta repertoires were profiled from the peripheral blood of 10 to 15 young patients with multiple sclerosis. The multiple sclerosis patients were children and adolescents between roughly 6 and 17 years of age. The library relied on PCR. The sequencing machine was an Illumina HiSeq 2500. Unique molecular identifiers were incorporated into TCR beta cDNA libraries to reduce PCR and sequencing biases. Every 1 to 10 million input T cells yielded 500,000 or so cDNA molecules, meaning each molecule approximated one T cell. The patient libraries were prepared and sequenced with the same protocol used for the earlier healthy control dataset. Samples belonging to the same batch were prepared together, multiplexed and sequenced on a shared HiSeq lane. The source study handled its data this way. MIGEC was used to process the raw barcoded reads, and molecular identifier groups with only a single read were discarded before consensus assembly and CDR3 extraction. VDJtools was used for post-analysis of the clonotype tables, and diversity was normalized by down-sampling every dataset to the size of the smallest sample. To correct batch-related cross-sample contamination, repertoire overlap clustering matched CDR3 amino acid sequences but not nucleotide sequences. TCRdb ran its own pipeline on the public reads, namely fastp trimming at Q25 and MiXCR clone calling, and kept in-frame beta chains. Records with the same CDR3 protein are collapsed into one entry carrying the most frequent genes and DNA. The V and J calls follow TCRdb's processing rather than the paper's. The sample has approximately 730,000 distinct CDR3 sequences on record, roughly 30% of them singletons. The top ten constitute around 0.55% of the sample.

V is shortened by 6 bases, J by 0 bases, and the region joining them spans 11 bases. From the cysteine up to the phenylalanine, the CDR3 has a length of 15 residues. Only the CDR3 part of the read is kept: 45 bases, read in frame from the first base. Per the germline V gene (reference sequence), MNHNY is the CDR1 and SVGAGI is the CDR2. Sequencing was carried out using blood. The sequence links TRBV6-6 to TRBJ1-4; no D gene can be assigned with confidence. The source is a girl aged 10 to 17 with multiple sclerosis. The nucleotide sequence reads TGTGCCAGCAGCAAAACTGAACCAACTAATGAAAAACTGTTTTTT. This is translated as CASSKTEPTNEKLFF.